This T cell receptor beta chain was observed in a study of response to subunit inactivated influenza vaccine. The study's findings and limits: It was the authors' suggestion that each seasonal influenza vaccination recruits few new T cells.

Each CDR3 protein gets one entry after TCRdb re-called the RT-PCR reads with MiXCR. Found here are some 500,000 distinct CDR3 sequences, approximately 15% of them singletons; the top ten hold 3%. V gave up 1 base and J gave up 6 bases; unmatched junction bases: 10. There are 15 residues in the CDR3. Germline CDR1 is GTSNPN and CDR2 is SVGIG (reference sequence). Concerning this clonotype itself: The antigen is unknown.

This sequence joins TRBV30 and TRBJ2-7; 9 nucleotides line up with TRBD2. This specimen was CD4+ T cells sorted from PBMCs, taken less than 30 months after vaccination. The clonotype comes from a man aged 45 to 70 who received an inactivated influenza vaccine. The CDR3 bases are TGTGCCTGGAGTGAGGTGGCGGGAGGGCCTAGCGAGCAGTACTTC. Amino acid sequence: CAWSEVAGGPSEQYF. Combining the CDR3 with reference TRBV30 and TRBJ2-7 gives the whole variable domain SQTIHQWPATLVQPVGSPLSLECTVEGTSNPNLYWYRQAAGRGLQLLFYSVGIGQISSEVPQNLSASRPQDRQFILSSKKLLLSDSGFYLCAWSEVAGGPSEQYFGPGTRLTVT.